This T cell receptor beta chain was identified during a study of cytomegalovirus exposure and HLA in healthy donors. Whole-study context: Early release data held 85 million or so unique TCRs from HLA-typed donors.

The PCR employed 60 Vbeta primers together with 13 Jbeta primers. Sequencing used immunoSEQ multiplex PCR; TCRdb keeps in-frame clones, though not all of them. Altogether approximately 160,000 clones are present, approximately 77% being singletons, with the ten largest covering less than 9%. Points on this clone: Its target is unknown.

Whole-study findings and limits: Earlier results showed most TCR beta V segments being productive about 87% or about 30% of the time. A later look showed TCR association rates differing by HLA locus, highest for DRB1 and lowest for HLA-C.

The origin of this receptor is a male donor in good health and CMV-seropositive. What was sequenced was PBMCs.

The CDR3 here is CASSPIRQVSYEQYF. Written as DNA, the CDR3 is TGTGCCAGCTCACCAATTCGACAGGTTTCGTACGAGCAGTACTTC. The chain links TRBV18 to TRBJ2-7, with a tentative D call TRBD1 (6 bases). V lost 2 bases, J lost 4 bases, and 15 bases lay in between. The CDR3 is 15 residues long. The germline V gene encodes CDR1 KGHSH and CDR2 LQKENI.